This TCR beta chain originates from a study of T-cell reconstitution after alpha-beta-depleted transplantation in children. V lost 5 bases to trimming and J lost 5 bases, with 12 bases between them. The CDR3 totals 13 residues. Germline assignment: CDR1 SGHTA and CDR2 FQGNSA. This clonotype was detected many times. The library targeted TCRbeta and was prepared with unique molecular identifiers. TCRdb recomputed calls from the PCR reads with MiXCR, one row per CDR3 protein. This table holds a few hundred thousand distinct CDR3 sequences, approximately 9.8% found once. This chain connects TRBV7-2 to TRBJ2-5, with a weak D call TRBD2 (6 bases). The source material was PBMCs from the stem cell graft donor, sampled from the stem cell graft. This TCR was sampled from a human donor who donated a stem cell graft to a child with SCID. The CDR3 coding sequence is TGTGCCAGCAGCCGTCGGGACTTGGAGACCCAGTACTTC. Residues: CASSRRDLETQYF. Full variable domain (missing parts from reference TRBV7-2 and TRBJ2-5): GAGVSQSPSNKVTEKGKDVELRCDPISGHTALYWYRQSLGQGLEFLIYFQGNSAPDKSGLPSDRFSAERTGGSVSTLTIQRTQQEDSAVYLCASSRRDLETQYFGPGTRLLVL.